This TCR beta chain comes out of a study of cytomegalovirus exposure and HLA in healthy donors. Across the study: Findings of an earlier analysis included about 100 million unique TCR beta sequences from 170 million or so T cells.

Study-wide results and caveats: In an earlier analysis, in around 590 donors, most V segments appeared productive either ~87% or ~30% of the time. HLA alleles showed associations with about 15,000 TCR beta sequences in a later analysis, at a 0.05 false discovery rate.

The V gene lost 8 bases and the J gene lost 4 bases, with 12 bases spanning the gap. The CDR3 spans 12 residues. Germline CDR1 and CDR2: MNHNS and SASEGT. 13 Jbeta primers and 60 Vbeta primers were used for the PCR. Using immunoSEQ multiplex PCR, the repertoire was profiled, and TCRdb retains in-frame clones only, with some absent. The data hold more than 90,000 clones, with approximately 78% observed a single time. Of note for this clone: The antigen is undetermined.

The chain employs TRBV6-1 and TRBJ2-7; TRBD1 is a possible D gene (5 bases). The sample consisted of PBMCs. This TCR came from a woman aged 55-69 years in good health and CMV-seronegative. CDR3 in DNA: TGTGCCAGCGGAAAAGGGGATTACGAGCAGTACTTC. Protein product: CASGKGDYEQYF.